This T cell receptor (beta chain) was documented in a study of blood T cell repertoires in COVID-19. Whole-study context: Sites in the United States, Italy and Spain provided acute and convalescent COVID-19 samples. The analysed material was cDNA or gDNA that came from T cells, B-cell-depleted T cells, or PBMCs.

CDR3 length equals 16 residues. Germline CDR1 reads SGHRS; CDR2 reads YFSETQ. With 6 bases clipped from V and 7 bases from J, the junction kept 14 bases outside the gene matches. Under the authors' procedure: For nucleated cells, counts were estimated from reference gene primer amplification. Assay used: immunoSEQ multiplex PCR; TCRdb lists only in-frame clones, some missing. V and J calls and clone size are given by that table; D and trimming were obtained from the DNA. This sample has hundreds of thousands of clones, with around four fifths found just once. The chain combines TRBV5-1 with TRBJ2-2; 8 bases are a match to TRBD2. The clonotype comes from a woman in her 50s with active or convalescent COVID-19. Sequencing was done on a sample of peripheral blood. The CDR3 is CASTRRRGDSDGELFF. The CDR3 DNA reads as TGCGCCAGCACCCGCCGGCGGGGGGACTCGGACGGGGAGCTGTTTTTT.